The clone carrying this T cell receptor (beta chain) appeared many times. Enrolled during active infection, Seattle patients were then followed longitudinally. The data belong to a study of blood T cell repertoires in COVID-19. Study at large: The United States, Italy and Spain provided the acute and convalescent COVID-19 samples. PBMCs, B-cell-depleted T cells, or T cells provided the cDNA or gDNA that made up the material.

The table came from immunoSEQ multiplex PCR; TCRdb's copy has only in-frame clones and leaves some out. The sample has 180,000 or so clones; 81% are singletons. Sequenced: peripheral blood. The receptor was isolated from a woman aged 40-49 years with COVID-19, enrolled during active disease.

The CDR3 DNA reads TGTGCCAGCAGTTTAATGGAGGGAGAGACCCAGTACTTC. Amino acid sequence: CASSLMEGETQYF. The chain carries TRBV12-3 or TRBV12-4 and TRBJ2-5; D possibly corresponds to TRBD2 (6 bases). The length of the CDR3 is 13 residues. V lost 2 bases and J 4 bases, leaving 8 bases between the germline ends.